A selection of T cell receptor beta chains follows, all from one sample in a study of T cell responses to AZD1222 COVID-19 vaccine. Produced via immunoSEQ multiplex PCR; TCRdb's table is partial and in-frame only. The table has some 87,000 clones, about 90% seen once; the top ten hold 5.2%. The material was peripheral blood, obtained on day 0 of MenACWY control vaccination. The receptors come from an adult in good health. The CDR3 runs from the conserved cysteine through the conserved F or W. Each record gives: J gene, D gene, clone size, V gene, CDR3 protein, CDR3 DNA. D genes are given only for firm matches. Size values are once, few and many counts, or a class for expanded clones, and some rows have none.

TRBJ1-3 | - | - | TRBV5-1 | CASSLAGGSGNTIYF | TGCGCCAGCAGCTTGGCCGGGGGCTCTGGAAACACCATATATTTT
TRBJ2-2 | TRBD1 | - | TRBV5-1 | CASSPQGGGELFF | TGCGCCAGCAGCCCACAGGGGGGCGGGGAGCTGTTTTTT
TRBJ2-3 | - | - | TRBV7-8 | CASSPIPTSWVTSTDTQYF | TGTGCCAGCAGCCCGATCCCCACTAGCTGGGTAACTAGCACAGATACGCAGTATTTT
TRBJ2-3 | TRBD2 | - | TRBV28 | CASSSLASGGPDTQYF | TGTGCCAGCAGTTCCCTGGCTAGCGGGGGGCCTGATACGCAGTATTTT
TRBJ1-2 | TRBD1 | - | TRBV5-5 | CASSYWTGADGYTF | TGTGCCAGCAGCTACTGGACAGGGGCAGATGGCTACACCTTC
TRBJ2-1 | - | once | TRBV27 | CASSSRTSRTTEQFF | TGTGCCAGCAGTTCTCGGACCTCTAGAACTACCGAGCAGTTCTTC
TRBJ2-7 | - | - | TRBV12-3/TRBV12-4 | CASSSESTYEQYF | TGTGCCAGCAGCTCGGAGAGCACCTACGAGCAGTACTTC
TRBJ2-7 | - | few | TRBV19 | CASSPAPREKQYF | TGTGCCAGTAGTCCCGCCCCCCGGGAAAAGCAGTACTTC
TRBJ2-7 | - | - | TRBV5-6 | CASTPPRGELFYEQYF | TGTGCCAGCACCCCTCCGCGGGGTGAACTGTTCTACGAGCAGTACTTC
TRBJ2-3 | - | - | TRBV13 | CASSLQGIGWDTQYF | TGTGCCAGCAGCTTACAGGGGATAGGATGGGATACGCAGTATTTT
TRBJ2-2 | TRBD2 | - | TRBV6-5 | CASSGLAGVRELFF | TGTGCCAGCAGCGGACTAGCGGGAGTCCGGGAGCTGTTTTTT